This TCR beta chain was identified during a study of shared clonotypes between healthy human individuals. Study outcomes and limitations: Though the depth was large, rarefaction showed that sorted-subset sequencing was incomplete. The naive CD4 repertoires of a handful of donors were compared, and 5% to 6.5% of clonotypes were shared.

The naive CD8 subset, CD45RO-negative cells positively selected for CCR7, excluded terminally differentiated effector memory CD45RA+ cells. Nashville, Tennessee was home to all donors, who were Caucasian adults. This clone was observed once. Its antigen is undetermined. At one end, the junction sequence differs from germline, possibly due to a read error. CDR3 length equals 16 residues. Germline V gene lookup returns CDR1 SSHAT and CDR2 FNYEAQ (reference sequence). Assay used: immunoSEQ multiplex PCR; TCRdb lists only in-frame clones, some missing. In the table there are some 800,000 clones, 92% of which are singletons.

The sequence was obtained from a young man in good health. The chain recombines TRBV7-7 with TRBJ2-2; D is unclear. Sequencing was carried out using naive CD8+ T cells sorted from blood. The CDR3 sequence: CASSLEPGRNTGELFF. The CDR3, as DNA: TGTGCTAGCAGCTTAGAGCCAGGACGGAACACCGGGGAGCTGTTTTTT.